Shown below are 10 T cell receptor beta chains from a single sample sequenced in a study of vaccination effects on CD4 cells after COVID-19. Measured with immunoSEQ multiplex PCR; TCRdb has only the in-frame clones, and not every one. Here the sample spans more than 15,000 clones, nearly 75% being singletons. Which antigens these TCRs recognize remains unknown. Expansion of antigen-specific CD4+ T cells with viral peptide pools was carried out by the ViraFEST assay before sequencing. Having been cultured for roughly 9 days, the cells underwent CD4+ T cell isolation. The person had PCR-confirmed SARS-CoV-2 infection between March and December 2020. Participants received two doses of either the BNT162b2 or mRNA-1273 vaccine. Specimen: CD4+ T cells from PBMCs cultured with SARS-CoV-2 spike peptides, collected after COVID-19 vaccination. These receptors all come from a human donor who had a prior SARS-CoV-2 infection.

The chain is built from TRBV5-1 and TRBJ2-2; 13 nucleotides line up with TRBD2. The germline gives CDR1 SGHRS, CDR2 YFSETQ. The J segment lost 4 bases and the V segment lost 0 bases, leaving 9 bases of the junction unmatched. The CDR3 runs to 19 residues. In DNA, the CDR3 is TGCGCCAGCAGCTTGGATGGGCGACTAGCGGGGGGACGCACCGGGGAGCTGTTTTTT. Protein sequence: CASSLDGRLAGGRTGELFF. The variable domain in full, completed from reference TRBV5-1 and TRBJ2-2, reads KAGVTQTPRYLIKTRGQQVTLSCSPISGHRSVSWYQQTPGQGLQFLFEYFSETQRNKGNFPGRFSGRQFSNSRSEMNVSTLELGDSALYLCASSLDGRLAGGRTGELFFGEGSRLTVL.

The genes are TRBV18 and TRBJ1-4; D is uncertain. V lost 6 bases and J 5 bases, leaving 4 bases between the germline ends. The length of the CDR3 is 11 residues. Germline CDR1 and CDR2: KGHSH and LQKENI. In nucleotides, the CDR3 is TGTGCCAGCTCCGAAAATGAAAAACTGTTTTTT. Translated, it gives CASSENEKLFF.

CDR3: CASSYLPVPYNEQFF. CDR3 nucleotide sequence: TGTGCCAGCAGTTATCTGCCCGTTCCCTACAATGAGCAGTTCTTC. This chain connects TRBV6-2 or TRBV6-3 to TRBJ2-1, with D hard to call. With 3 bases removed from V and 2 bases from J, the gap between germline ends came to 11 bases. Germline V gene data show CDR1 as MNHEY and CDR2 as SVGEGT. CDR3 length: 15 residues.

The genes are TRBV4-2 and TRBJ1-1, with a tentative D call TRBD1 (6 bases). CDR3 size: 14 residues. V gave up 3 bases and J gave up 8 bases, with 16 bases separating them. Germline values: CDR1 LGHNA, CDR2 YNFKEQ. In DNA form, the CDR3 reads TGTGCCAGCAGCCACCCCACCGGGGGCTCGGAAGCTTTCTTT. Amino acid sequence: CASSHPTGGSEAFF.

The chain carries TRBV20-1 and TRBJ2-3; no definite D call. The CDR3 totals 10 residues. The V and J ends lost 7 bases and 9 bases respectively, with 11 bases between them. Per the germline V gene, CDR1 is DFQATT and CDR2 is SNEGSKA (reference sequence). CDR3 DNA: TGCAGTGTCGTAGCCGGGACGCAGTATTTT. This translates into CSVVAGTQYF.

The chain joins TRBV18 to TRBJ2-5; TRBD2 matches at 13 bases. V was pared by 4 bases and J by 5 bases, with 1 base of the junction left unmatched. The CDR3 has 14 amino acids. Germline CDR1 is KGHSH and CDR2 is LQKENI. The CDR3 loop reads CASSRTSGSETQYF. The CDR3 DNA reads as TGTGCCAGCTCACGGACTAGCGGGAGCGAGACCCAGTACTTC. Complete variable domain (other parts from reference TRBV18 and TRBJ2-5): NAGVMQNPRHLVRRRGQEARLRCSPMKGHSHVYWYRQLPEEGLKFMVYLQKENIIDESGMPKERFSAEFPKEGPSILRIQQVVRGDSAAYFCASSRTSGSETQYFGPGTRLLVL.

The chain is built from TRBV6-1 and TRBJ2-1; TRBD2 matches at 9 bases. J was trimmed by 2 bases and V by 4 bases; bases with no gene match: 6. The germline CDR1 and CDR2 sequences are MNHNS and SASEGT. The CDR3 runs to 16 residues. CDR3 residues: CASSGTGTSPYNEQFF. The CDR3 DNA reads as TGTGCCAGCAGTGGAACCGGGACTAGCCCCTACAATGAGCAGTTCTTC.

V is TRBV2 and J is TRBJ1-1; 10 positions match TRBD1. Per the germline V gene, CDR1 is SNHLY and CDR2 is FYNNEI. Trimming at V came to 4 bases and at J to 4 bases, leaving 0 bases not matched to a gene. The CDR3 length is 13 residues. CDR3: CASSGTGGTEAFF. Written as DNA, the CDR3 is TGTGCCAGCAGTGGGACAGGGGGCACTGAAGCTTTCTTT.

This chain links TRBV5-1 with TRBJ1-3; D may be TRBD1 (5 bases). From germline, CDR1 is SGHRS and CDR2 YFSETQ. This CDR3 comprises 14 residues. V was clipped by 0 bases and J by 4 bases, with 8 bases between them. The CDR3 DNA sequence: TGCGCCAGCAGCTTGGTAGGGGCCGGAAACACCATATATTTT. Translated: CASSLVGAGNTIYF.

The V call is TRBV5-1, the J call TRBJ2-1; the match to TRBD2 covers 12 bases. V lost 2 bases and J lost 1; bases outside the gene matches: 4. Germline lookup yields CDR1 SGHRS and CDR2 YFSETQ. This CDR3 is built from 17 residues. The chain's CDR3 is CASSFASGRDSYNEQFF. CDR3 DNA: TGCGCCAGCAGCTTCGCTAGCGGGAGGGATTCCTACAATGAGCAGTTCTTC.